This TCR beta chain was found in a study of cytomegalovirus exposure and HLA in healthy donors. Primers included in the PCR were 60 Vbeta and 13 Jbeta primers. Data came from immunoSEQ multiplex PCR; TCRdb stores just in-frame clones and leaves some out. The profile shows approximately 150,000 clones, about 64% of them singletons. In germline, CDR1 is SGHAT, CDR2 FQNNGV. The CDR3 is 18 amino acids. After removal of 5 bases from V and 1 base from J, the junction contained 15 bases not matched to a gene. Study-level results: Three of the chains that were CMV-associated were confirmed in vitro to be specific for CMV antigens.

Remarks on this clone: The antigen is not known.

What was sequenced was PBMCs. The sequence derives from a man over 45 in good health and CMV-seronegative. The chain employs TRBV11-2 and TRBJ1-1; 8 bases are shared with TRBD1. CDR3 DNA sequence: TGTGCCAGCAGCCTAAGGTATTGGACAGGGCGTGGGAACACTGAAGCTTTCTTT. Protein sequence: CASSLRYWTGRGNTEAFF.